These T cell receptor beta chains were read from a single sample in a study of ipilimumab plus nivolumab after autologous stem cell transplantation. Method: immunoSEQ multiplex PCR; TCRdb's copy keeps in-frame clones and lacks some. This table holds tens of thousands of clones, 70% to 85% found once. The specimen comprised PBMCs, sampled in a trial of ipilimumab plus nivolumab as post-transplant consolidation. The receptors come from a male donor with diffuse large B-cell lymphoma. CDR3s include the opening cysteine and the closing phenylalanine or tryptophan. The D gene is left open where the match is weak. Some rows have no size entry. The others give once, few or many, or a class for an expanded clone.

clone_size,v_call,j_call,d_call,cdr3_nt,cdr3_aa
few,TRBV7-3,TRBJ1-6,-,TGTGCCAGCAGCTTAAACGGGGGTAGTTCACCCCTCCACTTT,CASSLNGGSSPLHF
-,TRBV5-1,TRBJ2-5,TRBD1,TGCGCCAGCAGAGGACAGGGGGCGACAGAGACCCAGTACTTC,CASRGQGATETQYF
-,TRBV10-3,TRBJ2-3,TRBD2,TGTGCCATCACTAGCGGGGGGTTCACAGATACGCAGTATTTT,CAITSGGFTDTQYF
-,TRBV6-1,TRBJ1-2,-,TGTGCCAGCGGGCGAAGGGGCGCCAACTATGGCTACACCTTC,CASGRRGANYGYTF
few,TRBV19,TRBJ1-2,-,TGTGCCAGTAGTATGGAGGGACCCAGTGGCTACACCTTC,CASSMEGPSGYTF
-,TRBV27,TRBJ2-5,-,TGTGCCAGCACAGAAGAGACCCAGTACTTC,CASTEETQYF
-,TRBV5-4,TRBJ2-7,-,TGTGCCAGCAGCTTGGCGAGCTCCTACGAGCAGTACTTC,CASSLASSYEQYF
few,TRBV7-2,TRBJ1-2,-,TGTGCCAGCAGCCGGGACACTAACTATGGCTACACCTTC,CASSRDTNYGYTF
-,TRBV11-2,TRBJ2-5,-,TGTGCCAGCACCCCCCGGGGCTCCGCTGAGACCCAGTACTTC,CASTPRGSAETQYF
-,TRBV18,TRBJ1-4,TRBD1,TGTGCCAGCTCACCATCCAGGGGGGAGACTAATGAAAAACTGTTTTTT,CASSPSRGETNEKLFF
few,TRBV2,TRBJ1-5,TRBD1,TGTGCCAGCAATTCCAGGGGGAGCAATCAGCCCCAGCATTTT,CASNSRGSNQPQHF
-,TRBV5-1,TRBJ2-3,TRBD2,TGCGCCAGCAGCTTGGGTCCTAGCGGGGGACCAGGTACGCAGTATTTT,CASSLGPSGGPGTQYF
once,TRBV19,TRBJ1-4,TRBD1,TGTGCCAGTACCCCACGGCCGGGACAGGGAGGCGAAAAACTGTTTTTT,CASTPRPGQGGEKLFF
-,TRBV30,TRBJ2-3,-,TGTGCCTGGAGTGTGAGGGGAGTGGATACGCAGTATTTT,CAWSVRGVDTQYF
-,TRBV12-5,TRBJ1-1,-,TGTGCTAGTGGGGTTTATTTACCAGGGAACACTGAAGCTTTCTTT,CASGVYLPGNTEAFF
-,TRBV7-2,TRBJ2-1,TRBD2,TGTGCCAGCAGGGGAAGAGGAGCGGGGGGGGCTGGTGAGCAGTTCTTC,CASRGRGAGGAGEQFF
few,TRBV10-3,TRBJ2-7,-,TGTGCCATCAGTGAGAACAGGGCGAACTACGAGCAGTACTTC,CAISENRANYEQYF
-,TRBV7-8,TRBJ1-2,-,TGTGCCAGCAGCGCGACGACAGCTAACTATGGCTACACCTTC,CASSATTANYGYTF
-,TRBV11-2,TRBJ2-1,-,TGTGCCAGCAGCCCAGACTGGGGCACCTACAATGAGCAGTTCTTC,CASSPDWGTYNEQFF
-,TRBV29-1,TRBJ2-5,-,TGCAGCGTTGATGGCAGGGGGGGAGAGACCCAGTACTTC,CSVDGRGGETQYF
once,TRBV5-1,TRBJ2-7,TRBD2,TGCGCCAGCAGCAGACTAGCGGGAGAAGGTCACTACGAGCAGTACTTC,CASSRLAGEGHYEQYF
few,TRBV5-1,TRBJ2-5,-,TGCGCCAGCAGCTTGGCGCGGGCCGAAAGTACACCGTACTTC,CASSLARAESTPYF
once,TRBV7-9,TRBJ2-1,TRBD2,TGTGCCAGCAGCTTCGTACTAGCGGGGGGGGAGAATGAGCAGTTCTTC,CASSFVLAGGENEQFF